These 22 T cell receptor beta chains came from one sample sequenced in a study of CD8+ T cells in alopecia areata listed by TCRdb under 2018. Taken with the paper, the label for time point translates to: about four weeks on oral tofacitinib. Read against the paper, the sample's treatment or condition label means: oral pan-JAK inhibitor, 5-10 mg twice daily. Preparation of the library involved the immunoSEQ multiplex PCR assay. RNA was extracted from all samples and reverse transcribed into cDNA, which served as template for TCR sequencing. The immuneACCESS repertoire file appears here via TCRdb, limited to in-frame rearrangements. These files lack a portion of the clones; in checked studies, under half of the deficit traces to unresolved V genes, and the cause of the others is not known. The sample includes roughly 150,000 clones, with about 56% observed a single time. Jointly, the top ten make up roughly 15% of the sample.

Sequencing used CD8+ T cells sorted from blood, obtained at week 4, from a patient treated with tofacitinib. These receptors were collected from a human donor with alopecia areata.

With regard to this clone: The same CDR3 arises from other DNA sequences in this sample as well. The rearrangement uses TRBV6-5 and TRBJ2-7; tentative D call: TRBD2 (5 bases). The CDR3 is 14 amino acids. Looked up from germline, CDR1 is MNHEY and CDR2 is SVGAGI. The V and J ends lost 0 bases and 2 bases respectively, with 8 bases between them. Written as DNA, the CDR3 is TGTGCCAGCAGTTACTCTGCGGAGGCCTACGAGCAGTACTTC. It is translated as CASSYSAEAYEQYF.

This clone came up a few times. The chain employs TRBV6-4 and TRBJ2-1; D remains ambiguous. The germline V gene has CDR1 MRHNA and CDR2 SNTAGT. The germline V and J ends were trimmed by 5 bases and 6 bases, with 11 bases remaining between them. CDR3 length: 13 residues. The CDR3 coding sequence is TGTGCCAGCAGTTTGTACTGGGGCAATGAGCAGTTCTTC. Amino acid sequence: CASSLYWGNEQFF.

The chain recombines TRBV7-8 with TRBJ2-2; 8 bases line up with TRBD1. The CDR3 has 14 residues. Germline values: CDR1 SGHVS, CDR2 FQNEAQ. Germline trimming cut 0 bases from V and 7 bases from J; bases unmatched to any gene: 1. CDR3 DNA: TGTGCCAGCAGCTTAGCGGACAGGGTCGGGGAGCTGTTTTTT. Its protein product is CASSLADRVGELFF.

CDR3: CASSSRGSDNEQFF. CDR3 DNA sequence: TGTGCCAGCAGTTCTAGGGGATCTGACAATGAGCAGTTCTTC. V gene TRBV6-1 combines with J gene TRBJ2-1; D is perhaps TRBD1 (5 bases). The CDR3 spans 14 residues. The V gene lost 5 bases and the J gene lost 5 bases, with 13 bases spanning the gap. Germline CDR1 is MNHNS and CDR2 is SASEGT.

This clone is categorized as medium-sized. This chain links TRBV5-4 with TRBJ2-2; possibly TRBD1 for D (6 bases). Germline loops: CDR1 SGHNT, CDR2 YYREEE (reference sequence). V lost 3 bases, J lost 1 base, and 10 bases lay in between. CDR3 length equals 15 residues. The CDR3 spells CASSSKGVNTGELFF. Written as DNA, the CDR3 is TGTGCCAGCAGCTCGAAGGGGGTGAACACCGGGGAGCTGTTTTTT.

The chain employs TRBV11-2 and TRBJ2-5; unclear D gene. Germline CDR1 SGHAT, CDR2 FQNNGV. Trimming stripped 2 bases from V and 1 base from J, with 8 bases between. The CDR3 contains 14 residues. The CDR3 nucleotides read TGTGCCAGCAGCTTACGGGCCCCCCAAGAGACCCAGTACTTC. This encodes CASSLRAPQETQYF.

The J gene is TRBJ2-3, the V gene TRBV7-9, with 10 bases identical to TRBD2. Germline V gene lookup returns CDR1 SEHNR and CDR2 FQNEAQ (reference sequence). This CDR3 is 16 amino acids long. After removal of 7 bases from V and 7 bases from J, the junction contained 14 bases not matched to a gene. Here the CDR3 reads CASIKPIAGGGNTQYF. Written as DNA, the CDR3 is TGTGCCAGCATCAAACCAATAGCGGGAGGCGGAAATACGCAGTATTTT.

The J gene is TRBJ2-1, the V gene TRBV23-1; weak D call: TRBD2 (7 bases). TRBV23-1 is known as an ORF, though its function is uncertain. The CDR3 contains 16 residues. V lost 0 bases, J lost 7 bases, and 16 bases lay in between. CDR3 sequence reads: CASSQSGGRRDNEQFF. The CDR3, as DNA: TGCGCCAGCAGTCAATCCGGGGGGCGAAGAGATAATGAGCAGTTCTTC.

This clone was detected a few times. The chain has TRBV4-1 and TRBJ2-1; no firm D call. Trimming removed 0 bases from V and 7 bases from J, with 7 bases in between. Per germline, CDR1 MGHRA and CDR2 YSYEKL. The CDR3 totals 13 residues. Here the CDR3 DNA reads TGCGCCAGCAGCCAAGAACCTCAGAATGAGCAGTTCTTC. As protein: CASSQEPQNEQFF.

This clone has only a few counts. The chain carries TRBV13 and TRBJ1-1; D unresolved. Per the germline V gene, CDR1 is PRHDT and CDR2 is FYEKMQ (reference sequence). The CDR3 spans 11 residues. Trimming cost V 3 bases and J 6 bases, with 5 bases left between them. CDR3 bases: TGTGCCAGCAGCTTGGAACCTGAAGCTTTCTTT. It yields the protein CASSLEPEAFF.

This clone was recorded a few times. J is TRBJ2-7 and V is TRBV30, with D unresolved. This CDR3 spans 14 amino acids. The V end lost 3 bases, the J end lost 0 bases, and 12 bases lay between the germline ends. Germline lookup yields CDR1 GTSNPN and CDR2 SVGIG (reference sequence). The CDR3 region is CAWSQRHSSYEQYF. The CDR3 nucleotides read TGTGCCTGGAGCCAGAGGCACAGCTCCTACGAGCAGTACTTC. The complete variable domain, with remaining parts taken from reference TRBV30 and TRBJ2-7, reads SQTIHQWPATLVQPVGSPLSLECTVEGTSNPNLYWYRQAAGRGLQLLFYSVGIGQISSEVPQNLSASRPQDRQFILSSKKLLLSDSGFYLCAWSQRHSSYEQYFGPGTRLTVT.

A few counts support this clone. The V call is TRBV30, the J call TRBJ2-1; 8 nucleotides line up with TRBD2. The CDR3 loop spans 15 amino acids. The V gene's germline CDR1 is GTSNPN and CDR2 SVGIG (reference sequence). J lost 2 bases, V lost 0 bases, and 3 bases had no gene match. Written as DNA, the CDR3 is TGTGCCTGGAGTGTAGCGACTAGCGCCTACAATGAGCAGTTCTTC. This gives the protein CAWSVATSAYNEQFF.

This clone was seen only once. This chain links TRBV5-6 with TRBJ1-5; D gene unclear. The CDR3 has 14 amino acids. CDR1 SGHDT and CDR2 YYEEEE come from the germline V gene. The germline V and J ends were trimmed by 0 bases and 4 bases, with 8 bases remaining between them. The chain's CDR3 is CASSLAVGNQPQHF. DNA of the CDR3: TGTGCCAGCAGCTTGGCGGTGGGTAATCAGCCCCAGCATTTT.

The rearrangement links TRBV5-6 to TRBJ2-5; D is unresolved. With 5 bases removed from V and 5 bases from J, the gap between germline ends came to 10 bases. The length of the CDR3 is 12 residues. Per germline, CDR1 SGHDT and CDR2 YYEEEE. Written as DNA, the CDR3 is TGTGCCAGCAGTGGACCGCGGGAGACCCAGTACTTC. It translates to CASSGPRETQYF.

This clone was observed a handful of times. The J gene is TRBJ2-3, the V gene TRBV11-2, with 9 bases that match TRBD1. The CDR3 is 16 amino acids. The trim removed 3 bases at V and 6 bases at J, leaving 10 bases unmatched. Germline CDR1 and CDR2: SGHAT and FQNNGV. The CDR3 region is CASSFPPRQGDDTQYF. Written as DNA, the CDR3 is TGTGCCAGCAGCTTTCCCCCGAGACAGGGGGACGATACGCAGTATTTT.

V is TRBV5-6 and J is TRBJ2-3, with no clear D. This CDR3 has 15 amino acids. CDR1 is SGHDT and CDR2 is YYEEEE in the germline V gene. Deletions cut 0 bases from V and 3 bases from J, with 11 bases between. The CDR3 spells CASSLGPGHTDTQYF. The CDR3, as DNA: TGTGCCAGCAGCTTGGGCCCGGGTCATACAGATACGCAGTATTTT. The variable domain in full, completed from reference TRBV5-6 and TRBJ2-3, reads DAGVTQSPTHLIKTRGQQVTLRCSPKSGHDTVSWYQQALGQGPQFIFQYYEEEERQRGNFPDRFSGHQFPNYSSELNVNALLLGDSALYLCASSLGPGHTDTQYFGPGTRLTVL.

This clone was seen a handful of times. CDR3: CAISPTENTEAFF. DNA of the CDR3: TGTGCCATCAGCCCGACGGAGAACACTGAAGCTTTCTTT. The rearrangement joins TRBV10-3 to TRBJ1-1; D is ambiguous. The CDR3 has 13 residues. Germline V gives CDR1 ENHRY, CDR2 SYGVKD. V lost 6 bases, J lost 1 base, and 9 bases lay in between.

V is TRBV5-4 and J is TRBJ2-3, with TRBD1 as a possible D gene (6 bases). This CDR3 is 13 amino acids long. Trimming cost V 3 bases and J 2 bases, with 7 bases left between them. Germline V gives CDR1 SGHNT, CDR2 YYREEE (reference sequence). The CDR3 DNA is TGTGCCAGCAGCTGGGACAACACAGATACGCAGTATTTT. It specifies CASSWDNTDTQYF.

The CDR3 DNA reads as TGTGCCAGCAGCGGCAGGGGAGGGTACACTGAAGCTTTCTTT. This sequence encodes CASSGRGGYTEAFF. The chain links TRBV9 to TRBJ1-1; D is possibly TRBD1 (6 bases). V was trimmed by 3 bases and J by 3 bases, leaving 12 bases between them. The germline V gene has CDR1 SGDLS and CDR2 YYNGEE. This CDR3 region has 14 residues.

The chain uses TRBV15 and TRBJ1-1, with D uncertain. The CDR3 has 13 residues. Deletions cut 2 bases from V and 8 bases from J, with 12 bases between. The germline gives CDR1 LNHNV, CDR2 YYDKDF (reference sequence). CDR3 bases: TGTGCCACCAGCAGAACAACCCAAGAGGAAGCTTTCTTT. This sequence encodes CATSRTTQEEAFF.

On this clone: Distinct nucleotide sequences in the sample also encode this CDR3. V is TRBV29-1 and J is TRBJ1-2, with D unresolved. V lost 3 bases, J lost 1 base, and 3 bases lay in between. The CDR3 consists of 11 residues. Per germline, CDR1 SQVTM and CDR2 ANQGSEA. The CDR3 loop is CSVEGNYGYTF. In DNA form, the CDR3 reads TGCAGCGTTGAGGGTAACTATGGCTACACCTTC.

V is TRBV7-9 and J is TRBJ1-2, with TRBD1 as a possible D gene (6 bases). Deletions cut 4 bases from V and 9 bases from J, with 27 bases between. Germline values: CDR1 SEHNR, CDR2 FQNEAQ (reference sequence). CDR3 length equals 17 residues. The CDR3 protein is CASSYLGGRTVTISYTF. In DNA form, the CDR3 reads TGTGCCAGCAGCTACCTAGGAGGAAGGACAGTGACTATTAGCTACACCTTC.